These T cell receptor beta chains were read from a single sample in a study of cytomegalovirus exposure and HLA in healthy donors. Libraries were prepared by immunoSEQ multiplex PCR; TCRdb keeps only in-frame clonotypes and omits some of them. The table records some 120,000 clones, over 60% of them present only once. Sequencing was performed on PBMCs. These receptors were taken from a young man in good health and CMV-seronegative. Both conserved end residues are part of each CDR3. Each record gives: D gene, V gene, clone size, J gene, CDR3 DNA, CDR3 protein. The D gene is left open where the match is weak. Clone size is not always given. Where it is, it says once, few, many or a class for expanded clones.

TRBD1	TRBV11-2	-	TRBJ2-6	TGTGCCAGCAGCCACGGTGCGACAGGGGTGGGTTCTGGGGCCAACGTCCTGACTTTC	CASSHGATGVGSGANVLTF
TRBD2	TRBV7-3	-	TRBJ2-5	TGTGCCAGCAGCTTACTAGCGGAAGAGACCCAGTACTTC	CASSLLAEETQYF
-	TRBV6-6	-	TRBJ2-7	TGTGCCAGCTGTTCCCCGGACACGTACTACGAGCAGTACTTC	CASCSPDTYYEQYF
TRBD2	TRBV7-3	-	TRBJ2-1	TGTGCCAGCAGCCCCCGACTAGCGGGCGGGGACAATGAGCAGTTCTTC	CASSPRLAGGDNEQFF
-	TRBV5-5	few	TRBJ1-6	TGTGCCAGCAGCTTGGAATACGGTTCACCCCTCCACTTT	CASSLEYGSPLHF
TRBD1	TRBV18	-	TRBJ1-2	TGTGCCAGCTCACCACTGGGACAGCGGGCCTATGGCTACACCTTC	CASSPLGQRAYGYTF
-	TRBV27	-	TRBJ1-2	TGTGCCAGCAGACCCGGACATACCTATGGCTACACCTTC	CASRPGHTYGYTF
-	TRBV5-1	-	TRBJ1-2	TGCGCCAGCAGCTCCGCGACGTTTACCACAGGGAATGGCTACACCTTC	CASSSATFTTGNGYTF
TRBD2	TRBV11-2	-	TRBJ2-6	TGTGCCAGCAGCTCCCCCGGGACTAGCGGCCAGGCGGGGGCCAACGTCCTGACTTTC	CASSSPGTSGQAGANVLTF
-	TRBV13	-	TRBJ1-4	TGTGCCAGCAGCTTATCCAGGACTAATGAAAAACTGTTTTTT	CASSLSRTNEKLFF
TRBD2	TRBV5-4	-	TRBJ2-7	TGTGCCAGCAGCTTGGGGGTAGCGGGGTTCGGCGTCGAGCAGTACTTC	CASSLGVAGFGVEQYF
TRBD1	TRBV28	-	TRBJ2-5	TGTGCCAGCCGACAGGGGAGAGAGACCCAGTACTTC	CASRQGRETQYF
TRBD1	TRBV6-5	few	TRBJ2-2	TGTGCCAGCAGTTCCTTCCGGGACAGGGGGGCCGGGGAGCTGTTTTTT	CASSSFRDRGAGELFF
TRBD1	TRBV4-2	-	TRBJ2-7	TGTGCCAGCAGCCAAGTTTTTGTAGGCAGGGGGCCCTACGAGCAGTACTTC	CASSQVFVGRGPYEQYF
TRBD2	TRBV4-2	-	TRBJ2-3	TGTGCCAGCAGCCAAGACCCAGCGGGGAATACGCAGTATTTT	CASSQDPAGNTQYF
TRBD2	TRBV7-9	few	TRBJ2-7	TGTGCCAGCAGCTCCGGAGAAGCCAGCGGGAGCGGCTCCTACGAGCAGTACTTC	CASSSGEASGSGSYEQYF
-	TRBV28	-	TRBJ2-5	TGTGCCAGCAGTCCCCGGGGGACCGCCGAGACCCAGTACTTC	CASSPRGTAETQYF
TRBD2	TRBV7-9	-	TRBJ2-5	TGTTCCAGCAGCTTTTCGGCTAGCGGGCAAGAGACCCAGTACTTC	CSSSFSASGQETQYF
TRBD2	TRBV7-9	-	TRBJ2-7	TGTGCCAGCAGCTTTAGCGGGAGGGGGGAGCAGTACTTC	CASSFSGRGEQYF
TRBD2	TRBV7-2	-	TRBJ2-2	TGTGCCAGCAGCCGAACAGCGGGAAACACCGGGGAGCTGTTTTTT	CASSRTAGNTGELFF
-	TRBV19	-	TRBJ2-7	TGTGCCAGTAGTATAGGGGCAGGGATAAATTACGAGCAGTACTTC	CASSIGAGINYEQYF
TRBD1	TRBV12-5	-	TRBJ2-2	TGTGCTAGTGGTTTGATCAGGGGGTACGGGGAGCTGTTTTTT	CASGLIRGYGELFF
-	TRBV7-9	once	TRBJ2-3	TGTTCCAGCAGCTTAGGGGCGGGCCTCTCAGGAGATACGCAGTATTTT	CSSSLGAGLSGDTQYF
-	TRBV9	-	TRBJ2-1	TGTGCCAGCAGCGTCGGAGGTCTAGCGTCCCTTACCTACAATGAGCAGTTCTTC	CASSVGGLASLTYNEQFF
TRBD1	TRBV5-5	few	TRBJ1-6	TGTGCCAGCAGCTCCATTACCGGGACAGGGGGCATTAATTCACCCCTCCACTTT	CASSSITGTGGINSPLHF
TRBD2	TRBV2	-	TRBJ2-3	TGTGCCAGCAGTGAAGGGAAACTAGCGGGAGGAGGCACAGATACGCAGTATTTT	CASSEGKLAGGGTDTQYF
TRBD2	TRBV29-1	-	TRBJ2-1	TGCAGCGTTATACAACGACTAGCGGTTTACAATGAGCAGTTCTTC	CSVIQRLAVYNEQFF
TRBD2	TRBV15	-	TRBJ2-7	TGTGCCACCAGCAGAGATGGCGCGGGAGGGAAGGAGCAGTACTTC	CATSRDGAGGKEQYF
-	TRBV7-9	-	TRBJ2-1	TGTGCCAGCAAACCTCTCGGGAGCTCCTACAATGAGCAGTTCTTC	CASKPLGSSYNEQFF
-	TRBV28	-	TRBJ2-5	TGTGCCAGCAGGGGCAGTCAAGAGACCCAGTACTTC	CASRGSQETQYF
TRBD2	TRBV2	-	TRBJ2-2	TGTGCCAGCAGTGAGCGGGAGGTGACCGGGGAGCTGTTTTTT	CASSEREVTGELFF
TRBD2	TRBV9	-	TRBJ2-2	TGTGCCAGCAGCCCGACAACTAGCGGGAGGGCCCACGGGGAGCTGTTTTTT	CASSPTTSGRAHGELFF
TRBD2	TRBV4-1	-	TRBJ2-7	TGCGCCAGCAGCCAAGACTTACTAGCGGGAGCGGTCCACGAGCAGTACTTC	CASSQDLLAGAVHEQYF
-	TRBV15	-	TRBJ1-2	TGTGCCACCAGCTTAATTACATCTAGGACAGCGGGCTACACCTTC	CATSLITSRTAGYTF
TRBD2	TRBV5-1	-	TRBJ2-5	TGCGCCAGCAGCTTCGGACTAGAGGCCGCTGGGGAGCAGTACTTC	CASSFGLEAAGEQYF
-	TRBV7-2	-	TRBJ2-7	TGTGCCAGCAGCTTAGGGTCGATGGGAGGCTACGAGCAGTACTTC	CASSLGSMGGYEQYF
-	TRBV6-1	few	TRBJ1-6	TGTGCCAGCAGTGAAGGTGGGGCTGTGCGAAATTCACCCCTCCACTTT	CASSEGGAVRNSPLHF
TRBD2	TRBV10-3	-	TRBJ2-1	TGTGCCATCAGTGAAGGAGCTAGCGGGAGGGCGTCCTACAATGAGCAGTTCTTC	CAISEGASGRASYNEQFF
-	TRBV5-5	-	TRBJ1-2	TGTGCCAGCAGCTTACCCCCCAACTCTAACTATGGCTACACCTTC	CASSLPPNSNYGYTF
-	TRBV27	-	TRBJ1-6	TGTGCCAGCAGTTTACAGGTCTCCTATAATTCACCCCTCCACTTT	CASSLQVSYNSPLHF
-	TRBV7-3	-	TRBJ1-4	TGTGCCAGCAGCTTTAATTTTTCGGGTTTTAAGAATGAAAAACTGTTTTTT	CASSFNFSGFKNEKLFF
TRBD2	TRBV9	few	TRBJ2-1	TGTGCCAGCAGCCTCCCCCCCACTAGCGGGAGCAGCAATGAGCAGTTCTTC	CASSLPPTSGSSNEQFF
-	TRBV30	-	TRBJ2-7	TGTGCCTGGGCCTCGGGACACCTCTACGAGCAGTACTTC	CAWASGHLYEQYF
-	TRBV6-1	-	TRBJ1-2	TGTGCCAGCAGTTTAACCAGGGAAGGAGGCTACACCTTC	CASSLTREGGYTF
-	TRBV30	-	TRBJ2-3	TGTGCCTGGACAGGAACTAGCACAGATACGCAGTATTTT	CAWTGTSTDTQYF
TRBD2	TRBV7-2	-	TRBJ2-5	TGTGCCAGCAGGCCAACTAGCGGAGCTCAAGAGACCCAGTACTTC	CASRPTSGAQETQYF
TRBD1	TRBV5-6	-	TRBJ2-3	TGTGCCAGCAGCTTAGGACAGGGGTCCTTAGATACGCAGTATTTT	CASSLGQGSLDTQYF
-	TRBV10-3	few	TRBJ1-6	TGTGCCATCAGACCGGGAACAAAAGATAATTCACCCCTCCACTTT	CAIRPGTKDNSPLHF